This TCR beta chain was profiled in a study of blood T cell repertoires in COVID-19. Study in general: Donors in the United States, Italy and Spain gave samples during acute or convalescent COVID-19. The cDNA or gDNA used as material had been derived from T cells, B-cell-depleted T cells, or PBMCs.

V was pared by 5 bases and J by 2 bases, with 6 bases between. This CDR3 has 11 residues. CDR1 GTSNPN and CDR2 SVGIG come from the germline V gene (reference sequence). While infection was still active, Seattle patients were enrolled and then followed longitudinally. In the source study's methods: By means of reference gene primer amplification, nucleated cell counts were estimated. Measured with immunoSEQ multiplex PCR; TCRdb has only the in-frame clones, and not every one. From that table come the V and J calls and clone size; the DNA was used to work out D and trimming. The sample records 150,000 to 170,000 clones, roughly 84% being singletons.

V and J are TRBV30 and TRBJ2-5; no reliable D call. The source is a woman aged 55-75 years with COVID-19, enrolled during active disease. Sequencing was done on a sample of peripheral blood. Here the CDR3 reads CAWGRQETQYF. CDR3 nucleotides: TGTGCCTGGGGCAGGCAAGAGACCCAGTACTTC.